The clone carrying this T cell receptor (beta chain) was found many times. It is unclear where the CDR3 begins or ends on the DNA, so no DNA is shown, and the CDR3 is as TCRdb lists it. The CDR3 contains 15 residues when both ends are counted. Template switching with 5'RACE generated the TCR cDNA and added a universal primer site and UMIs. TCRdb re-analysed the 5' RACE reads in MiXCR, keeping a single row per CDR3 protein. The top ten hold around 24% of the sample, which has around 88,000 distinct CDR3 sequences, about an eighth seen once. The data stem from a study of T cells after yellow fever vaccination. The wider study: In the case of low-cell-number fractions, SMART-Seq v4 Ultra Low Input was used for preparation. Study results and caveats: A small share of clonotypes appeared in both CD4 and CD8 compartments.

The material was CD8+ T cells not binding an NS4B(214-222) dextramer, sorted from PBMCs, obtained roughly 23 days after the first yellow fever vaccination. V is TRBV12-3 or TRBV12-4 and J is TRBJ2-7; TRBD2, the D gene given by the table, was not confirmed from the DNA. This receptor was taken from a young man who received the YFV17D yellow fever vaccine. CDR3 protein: CASSSSTSGGYEQYF.